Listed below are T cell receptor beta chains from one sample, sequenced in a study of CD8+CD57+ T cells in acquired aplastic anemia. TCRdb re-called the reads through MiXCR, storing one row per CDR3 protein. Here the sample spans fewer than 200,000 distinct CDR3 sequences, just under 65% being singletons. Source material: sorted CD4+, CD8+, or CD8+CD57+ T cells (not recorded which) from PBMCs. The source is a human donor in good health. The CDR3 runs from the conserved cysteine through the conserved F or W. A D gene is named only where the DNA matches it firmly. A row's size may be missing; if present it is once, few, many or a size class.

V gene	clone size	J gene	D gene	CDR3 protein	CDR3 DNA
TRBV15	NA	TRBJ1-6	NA	CATSRDSLANSPLHF	TGTGCCACCAGCAGAGATAGTCTGGCAAATTCACCCCTCCACTTT
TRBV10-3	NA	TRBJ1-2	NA	CAISESRQGAGYTF	TGTGCCATCAGTGAGTCGCGGCAGGGTGCTGGCTACACCTTC
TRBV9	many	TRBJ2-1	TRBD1	CASSNPGQGFSNEQFF	TGTGCCAGCAGCAACCCGGGACAGGGGTTTTCGAATGAGCAGTTCTTC
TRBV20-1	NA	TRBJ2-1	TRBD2	CSATSGEGLQEQFF	TGCAGTGCTACTAGCGGGGAGGGCCTTCAGGAGCAGTTCTTC
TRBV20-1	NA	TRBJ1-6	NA	CSARVAVGGLHF	TGCAGTGCTAGAGTGGCAGTTGGAGGCCTCCACTTT
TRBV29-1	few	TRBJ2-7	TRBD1	CSVNGQGVTYEQYF	TGCAGCGTTAACGGACAGGGGGTAACCTACGAGCAGTACTTC
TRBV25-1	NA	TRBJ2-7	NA	CASSSSPALAYEQYF	TGTGCCAGCAGCTCTTCTCCGGCACTCGCCTACGAGCAGTACTTC
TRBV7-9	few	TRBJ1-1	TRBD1	CASSLRDSLNTEAFF	TGTGCCAGCAGCCTCAGGGACAGTCTGAACACTGAAGCTTTCTTT
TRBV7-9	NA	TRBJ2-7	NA	CASSLAFGAGASGQYF	TGTGCCAGCAGCTTAGCGTTCGGGGCTGGGGCCTCCGGGCAGTACTTC
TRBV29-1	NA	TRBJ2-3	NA	CSARTDRTDTQYF	TGCAGCGCCCGGACAGATCGGACAGATACGCAGTATTTT
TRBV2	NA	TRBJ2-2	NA	CASSETRNTGELFF	TGCGCCAGCAGCGAAACTAGGAACACCGGGGAGCTGTTTTTT
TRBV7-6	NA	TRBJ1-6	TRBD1	CASSSWGDRVHNSPLHF	TGTGCCAGCAGCTCCTGGGGGGACAGGGTCCATAATTCACCCCTCCACTTT
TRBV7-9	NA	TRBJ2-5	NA	CASEPLSGFQETQYF	TGTGCCTCGGAGCCTTTAAGTGGCTTCCAAGAGACCCAGTACTTC
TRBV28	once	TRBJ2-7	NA	CASRLQGGNYEQYF	TGTGCCAGCAGACTACAGGGTGGCAACTACGAGCAGTACTTC
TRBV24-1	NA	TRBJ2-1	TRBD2	CATSDLLSSGEGNEQFF	TGTGCCACCAGTGATTTGCTTAGTAGCGGGGAAGGCAATGAGCAGTTCTTC
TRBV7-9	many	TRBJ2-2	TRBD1	CASSSLGQGRTGELFF	TGTGCCAGCAGCTCGCTAGGACAGGGAAGGACCGGGGAGCTGTTTTTT
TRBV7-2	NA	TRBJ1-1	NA	CASSRVQGLGAAFF	TGTGCCAGCAGCCGAGTACAGGGATTAGGGGCAGCTTTCTTT
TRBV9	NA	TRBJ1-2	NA	CASSVSAAVGSNYGYTF	TGTGCCAGCAGCGTGAGCGCGGCGGTTGGCTCTAACTATGGCTACACCTTC
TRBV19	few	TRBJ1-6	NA	CASSLGQRNSPLHF	TGTGCCAGTAGTCTTGGACAGAGGAATTCACCCCTCCACTTT
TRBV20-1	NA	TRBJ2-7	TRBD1	CSASTGGYEQYF	TGCAGTGCCAGCACAGGGGGCTACGAGCAGTACTTC